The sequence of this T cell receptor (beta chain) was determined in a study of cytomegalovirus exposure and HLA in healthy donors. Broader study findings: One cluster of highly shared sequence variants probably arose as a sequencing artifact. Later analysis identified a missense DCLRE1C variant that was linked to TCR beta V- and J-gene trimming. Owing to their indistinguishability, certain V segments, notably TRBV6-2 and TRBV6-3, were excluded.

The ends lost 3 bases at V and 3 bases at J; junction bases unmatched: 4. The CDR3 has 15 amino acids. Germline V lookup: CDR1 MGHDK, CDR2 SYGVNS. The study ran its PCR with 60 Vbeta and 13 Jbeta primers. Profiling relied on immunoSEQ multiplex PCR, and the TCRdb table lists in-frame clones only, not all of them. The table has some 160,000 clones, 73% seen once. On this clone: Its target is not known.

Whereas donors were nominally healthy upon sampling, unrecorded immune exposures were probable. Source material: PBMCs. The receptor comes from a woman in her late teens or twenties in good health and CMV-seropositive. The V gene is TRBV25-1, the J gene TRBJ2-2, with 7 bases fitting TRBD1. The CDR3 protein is CASSDNRGYTGELFF. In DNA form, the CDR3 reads TGTGCCAGCAGTGACAACAGGGGTTACACCGGGGAGCTGTTTTTT.